What follows is one T cell receptor (beta chain) and its context. Antigen specificity is unknown. The data are from a study of cytomegalovirus exposure and HLA in healthy donors. Study-wide context: Sequencing of roughly 180 million T cells in an earlier analysis found roughly 120 million unique TCR beta sequences.

Broader study findings: Among the CMV-associated chains, three were confirmed in vitro as specific for CMV antigens. The authors reported that TCR beta sequences could predict HLA-A and HLA-B alleles. These predictions were accurate for most subjects in the first cohort.

The PCR had 60 Vbeta and 13 Jbeta primers. Data came from immunoSEQ multiplex PCR; TCRdb stores just in-frame clones and leaves some out. This table holds about 210,000 clones, roughly 90% found once. Per germline, CDR1 MNHNS and CDR2 SASEGT. The CDR3 totals 15 residues. Unmatched junction bases numbered 3, after V lost 5 bases and J lost 1 base. The sequencing sample was made of PBMCs. V gene TRBV6-1 combines with J gene TRBJ1-4; 8 positions match TRBD1. This TCR came from a boy between 2 and 10 years old in good health and CMV-seronegative. This chain's CDR3 is CASSIRGQTNEKLFF. The CDR3 nucleotides read TGTGCCAGCAGTATCAGGGGGCAAACTAATGAAAAACTGTTTTTT.